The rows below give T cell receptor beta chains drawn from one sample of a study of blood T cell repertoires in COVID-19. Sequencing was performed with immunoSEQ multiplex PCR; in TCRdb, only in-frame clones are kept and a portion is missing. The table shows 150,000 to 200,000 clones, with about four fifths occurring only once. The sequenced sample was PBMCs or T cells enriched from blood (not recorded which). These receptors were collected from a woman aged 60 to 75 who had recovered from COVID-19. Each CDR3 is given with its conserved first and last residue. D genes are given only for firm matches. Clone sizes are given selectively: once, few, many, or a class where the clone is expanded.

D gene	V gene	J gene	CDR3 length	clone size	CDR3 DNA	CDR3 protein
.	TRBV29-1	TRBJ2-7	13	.	TGCAGCGTTGATAAGGCAGGCTCCTACGAGCAGTACTTC	CSVDKAGSYEQYF
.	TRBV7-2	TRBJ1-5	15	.	TGTGCCAGCAGCTTAGGACACCTTAGCAATCAGCCCCAGCATTTT	CASSLGHLSNQPQHF
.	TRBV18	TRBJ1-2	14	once	TGTGCCAGCTCACCCACAGGGTTGAACTATGGCTACACCTTC	CASSPTGLNYGYTF
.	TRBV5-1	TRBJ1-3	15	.	TGCGCCAGCAGCTTGGATGGCTCCTCTGGAAACACCATATATTTT	CASSLDGSSGNTIYF
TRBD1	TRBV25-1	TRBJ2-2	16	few	TGTGCCAGCAGTGAATATGGCAGGGGGCGTCCCGGGGAGCTGTTTTTT	CASSEYGRGRPGELFF
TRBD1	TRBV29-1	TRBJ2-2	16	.	TGCAGCGTTGAAGCACCGGGACAGGGGGCTGCCGGGGAGCTGTTTTTT	CSVEAPGQGAAGELFF
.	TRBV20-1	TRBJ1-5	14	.	TGCAGTGCTAGTTTAACAGGGCCGAGACAGCCCCAGCATTTT	CSASLTGPRQPQHF
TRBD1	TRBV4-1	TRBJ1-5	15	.	TGCGCCAGCAGCCAAGGACAGGGTGGCAATCAGCCCCAGCATTTT	CASSQGQGGNQPQHF
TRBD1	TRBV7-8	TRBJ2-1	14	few	TGTGCCAGCAGCACCGGACAGGCATACAATGAGCAGTTCTTC	CASSTGQAYNEQFF
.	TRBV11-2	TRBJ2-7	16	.	TGTGCCAGCAGCCCCTTTGCAGGAAAAACTTCCTACGAGCAGTACTTC	CASSPFAGKTSYEQYF
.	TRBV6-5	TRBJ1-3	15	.	TGTGCCAGCAGTTACGGGGGGGCGACTGGAAACACCATATATTTT	CASSYGGATGNTIYF
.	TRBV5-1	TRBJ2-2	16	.	TGCGCCAGCAGCTTCTCGGTGGGGGCTAGCACCGGGGAGCTGTTTTTT	CASSFSVGASTGELFF
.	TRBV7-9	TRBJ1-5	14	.	TGTGCCAGCAGCTTAGAGGCCGGGACTCGGCCCCAGCATTTT	CASSLEAGTRPQHF
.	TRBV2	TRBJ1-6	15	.	TGTGCCAGCGTATTAAGCCGGGAAATCAATTCACCCCTCCACTTT	CASVLSREINSPLHF
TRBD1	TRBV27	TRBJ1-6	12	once	TGTGCCAGCAGTAAGGGGGCTTCACCCCTCCACTTT	CASSKGASPLHF
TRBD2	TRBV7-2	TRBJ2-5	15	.	TGTGCCAGCAGCCCAGCGGGGGGCCTAGTTGAGACCCAGTACTTC	CASSPAGGLVETQYF